Described below is a single T cell receptor (beta chain) sequence and its context. Its specificity is not known. This sample stems from a study of PD-1 blockade in classical Hodgkin lymphoma. On the study more broadly: The study gave patients nivolumab 3 mg/kg intravenously every 2 weeks. Findings and limits, study-wide: Compared with healthy donors, newly diagnosed patients reportedly showed lower baseline TCR diversity. Those achieving complete response showed baseline diversity like newly diagnosed patients.

Sequencing was performed with immunoSEQ multiplex PCR; in TCRdb, only in-frame clones are kept and a portion is missing. The sample consists of roughly 64,000 clones, about 90% of them appearing once. Time point defined: cycle 4 day 1 (C4D1), after 6 weeks of nivolumab. With no exception, relapse followed autologous stem cell transplantation in all patients, and brentuximab vedotin exposure varied. The V gene lost 0 bases and the J gene lost 1 base, with 12 bases spanning the gap. Per germline, CDR1 GTSNPN and CDR2 SVGIG (reference sequence). The CDR3 has 15 amino acids. The clonotype was recovered from a human donor with classical Hodgkin lymphoma. The specimen was peripheral blood mononuclear cells (PBMCs), collected before the fourth cycle of nivolumab. The rearrangement links TRBV30 to TRBJ1-2; D gene ambiguous. The chain's CDR3 is CAWSVGPVLNYGYTF. In DNA, the CDR3 is TGTGCCTGGAGTGTAGGGCCCGTTCTTAACTATGGCTACACCTTC.